This TCR beta chain was captured in a study of chemoradiotherapy in HPV16-positive cancers. Study context: A couple of HPV16-positive patients' cells yielded candidate HPV-specific clones and common motifs.

Data came from immunoSEQ multiplex PCR; TCRdb stores just in-frame clones and leaves some out. The sample yields around 30,000 clones, roughly nine tenths seen once. Repertoires were sampled repeatedly during chemoradiotherapy. Study results and limitations: Candidate HPV-specific clones and E7-related TCR motifs grew in tumor during treatment. In HPV16-positive patients, HPV-responsive T-cell expansion tracked better recurrence-free survival.

Worth noting for this clone: The antigen remains unidentified.

The germline V gene encodes CDR1 SGHRS and CDR2 YFSETQ. The CDR3 sequence is 16 residues long. The V end lost 1 base, the J end lost 0 bases, and 11 bases lay between the germline ends. The chain links TRBV5-1 to TRBJ2-1, with D possibly TRBD1 on 6 matching bases. The sequenced sample was blood, obtained from a patient who underwent chemoradiotherapy. The TCR originated in a human donor with HPV-associated anogenital cancer. CDR3 protein: CASSLYSGVSYNEQFF. Here the CDR3 DNA reads TGCGCCAGCAGCTTGTACTCAGGGGTCTCCTACAATGAGCAGTTCTTC.